The rows below give T cell receptor beta chains drawn from one sample of a study of blood T cells in healthy people across ages. TCRdb fed the 5' RACE reads into MiXCR, producing one record per CDR3 protein. The table records about 780,000 distinct CDR3 sequences, 25% to 30% of them present only once. These same data were also listed under a study on T cells of mothers and their children.

Material for sequencing was blood. Source of these receptors: a boy aged 10-17 years in good health. The CDR3 runs from the conserved cysteine through the conserved F or W. A D gene is named only where the DNA matches it firmly. Only part of the rows carry a size: once, few, many, or a class if the clone is expanded.

abundance: few; len: 13; d_gene: -; j_gene: TRBJ1-3; v_gene: TRBV27; CDR3aa: CASSPRGGNTIYF; CDR3nt: TGTGCCAGCAGCCCCCGCGGCGGAAACACCATATATTTT
abundance: few; len: 16; d_gene: -; j_gene: TRBJ1-2; v_gene: TRBV28; CDR3aa: CASSTIRAGAGYGYTF; CDR3nt: TGTGCCAGCAGTACCATCAGGGCAGGGGCGGGCTATGGCTACACCTTC
abundance: many; len: 13; d_gene: -; j_gene: TRBJ2-5; v_gene: TRBV7-2; CDR3aa: CASSRTSRETQYF; CDR3nt: TGTGCCAGCAGTCGAACGTCCAGGGAGACCCAGTACTTC
abundance: few; len: 12; d_gene: -; j_gene: TRBJ1-2; v_gene: TRBV6-2/TRBV6-3; CDR3aa: CASSPEGMGYTF; CDR3nt: TGTGCCAGCAGCCCCGAGGGGATGGGCTACACCTTC
abundance: -; len: 16; d_gene: -; j_gene: TRBJ2-5; v_gene: TRBV28; CDR3aa: CASSPPTATAGETQYF; CDR3nt: TGTGCCAGCAGCCCCCCGACAGCAACAGCGGGAGAGACCCAGTACTTC
abundance: -; len: 13; d_gene: -; j_gene: TRBJ2-7; v_gene: TRBV25-1; CDR3aa: CASSESYSYEQYF; CDR3nt: TGTGCCAGCAGTGAATCTTACTCCTACGAGCAGTACTTC
abundance: -; len: 13; d_gene: -; j_gene: TRBJ2-7; v_gene: TRBV5-1; CDR3aa: CASSLTGSDEQYF; CDR3nt: TGCGCCAGCAGCTTAACAGGCTCGGACGAGCAGTACTTC
abundance: -; len: 17; d_gene: TRBD1; j_gene: TRBJ1-1; v_gene: TRBV5-1; CDR3aa: CASSLGNRQGGNTEAFF; CDR3nt: TGCGCCAGCAGCTTGGGGAATCGACAGGGGGGGAACACTGAAGCTTTCTTT
abundance: -; len: 15; d_gene: TRBD1; j_gene: TRBJ2-7; v_gene: TRBV7-9; CDR3aa: CASSGRQGRTYEQYF; CDR3nt: TGTGCCAGCAGCGGCAGACAGGGCAGGACCTACGAGCAGTACTTC
abundance: -; len: 16; d_gene: TRBD1; j_gene: TRBJ2-1; v_gene: TRBV29-1; CDR3aa: CSVDGVGQGLIYEQFF; CDR3nt: TGCAGCGTTGATGGTGTGGGACAGGGACTTATCTATGAGCAGTTCTTC
abundance: -; len: 16; d_gene: TRBD1; j_gene: TRBJ1-3; v_gene: TRBV7-9; CDR3aa: CASSSRGQSSGNTIYF; CDR3nt: TGTGCCAGCAGCTCGAGGGGACAGTCCTCTGGAAACACCATATATTTT
abundance: few; len: 10; d_gene: -; j_gene: TRBJ2-7; v_gene: TRBV29-1; CDR3aa: CSVGHREQYF; CDR3nt: TGCAGCGTTGGACACCGCGAGCAGTACTTC
abundance: -; len: 12; d_gene: -; j_gene: TRBJ2-7; v_gene: TRBV11-2; CDR3aa: CASRGGSGEQYF; CDR3nt: TGTGCCAGCAGAGGGGGTTCGGGCGAGCAGTACTTC
abundance: -; len: 15; d_gene: -; j_gene: TRBJ2-7; v_gene: TRBV5-1; CDR3aa: CASSSAGHSVYEQYF; CDR3nt: TGCGCCAGCAGCTCGGCGGGACATAGTGTGTACGAGCAGTACTTC
abundance: -; len: 15; d_gene: TRBD2; j_gene: TRBJ2-4; v_gene: TRBV20-1; CDR3aa: CSASSGTTPKNIQYF; CDR3nt: TGCAGTGCCTCCTCCGGGACTACACCCAAAAACATTCAGTACTTC
abundance: -; len: 10; d_gene: -; j_gene: TRBJ1-2; v_gene: TRBV30; CDR3aa: CAWSGAGYTF; CDR3nt: TGTGCCTGGAGTGGTGCCGGCTACACCTTC
abundance: -; len: 16; d_gene: -; j_gene: TRBJ1-4; v_gene: TRBV2; CDR3aa: CASSEEGPSFNEKLFF; CDR3nt: TGTGCCAGCAGTGAGGAGGGTCCTAGCTTTAATGAAAAACTGTTTTTT
abundance: -; len: 16; d_gene: -; j_gene: TRBJ2-6; v_gene: TRBV5-1; CDR3aa: CASSPLPDSGANVLTF; CDR3nt: TGCGCCAGCAGCCCCCTCCCAGACTCTGGGGCCAACGTCCTGACTTTC
abundance: -; len: 15; d_gene: TRBD2; j_gene: TRBJ2-1; v_gene: TRBV5-1; CDR3aa: CASSRSGSGANEQFF; CDR3nt: TGCGCCAGCAGCCGGAGCGGGAGCGGGGCCAATGAGCAGTTCTTC
abundance: -; len: 15; d_gene: TRBD2; j_gene: TRBJ2-1; v_gene: TRBV29-1; CDR3aa: CSVEGGLAGYYEQFF; CDR3nt: TGCAGCGTTGAAGGGGGACTAGCGGGGTATTATGAGCAGTTCTTC
abundance: few; len: 18; d_gene: TRBD1; j_gene: TRBJ2-4; v_gene: TRBV4-1; CDR3aa: CASSLGGQGGLTKNIQYF; CDR3nt: TGCGCCAGCAGCCTAGGGGGACAGGGGGGCTTGACCAAAAACATTCAGTACTTC
abundance: few; len: 14; d_gene: -; j_gene: TRBJ1-3; v_gene: TRBV12-3/TRBV12-4; CDR3aa: CASTFGGVGNTIYF; CDR3nt: TGTGCCAGCACTTTCGGAGGGGTTGGAAACACCATATATTTT
abundance: -; len: 14; d_gene: TRBD1; j_gene: TRBJ2-5; v_gene: TRBV9; CDR3aa: CASSEQGAGETQYF; CDR3nt: TGTGCCAGCAGCGAACAGGGGGCCGGGGAGACCCAGTACTTC
abundance: few; len: 14; d_gene: -; j_gene: TRBJ2-5; v_gene: TRBV20-1; CDR3aa: CSARESGTPYEQYF; CDR3nt: TGCAGTGCTAGAGAGTCGGGGACCCCCTATGAGCAGTACTTC
abundance: -; len: 13; d_gene: -; j_gene: TRBJ2-5; v_gene: TRBV13; CDR3aa: CASSMDVQETQYF; CDR3nt: TGTGCCAGCAGCATGGATGTCCAAGAGACCCAGTACTTC
abundance: few; len: 15; d_gene: TRBD2; j_gene: TRBJ2-1; v_gene: TRBV27; CDR3aa: CAGSPLAGGRNEQFF; CDR3nt: TGTGCCGGCAGTCCTCTAGCGGGGGGGCGCAATGAGCAGTTCTTC
abundance: -; len: 15; d_gene: -; j_gene: TRBJ2-2; v_gene: TRBV6-2/TRBV6-3; CDR3aa: CASSFEGGDTGELFF; CDR3nt: TGTGCCAGCAGTTTCGAGGGGGGTGACACCGGGGAGCTGTTTTTT
abundance: -; len: 15; d_gene: -; j_gene: TRBJ2-5; v_gene: TRBV28; CDR3aa: CASSFNGGAQETQYF; CDR3nt: TGTGCCAGCAGTTTTAATGGGGGGGCCCAAGAGACCCAGTACTTC
abundance: few; len: 12; d_gene: -; j_gene: TRBJ2-1; v_gene: TRBV12-3/TRBV12-4; CDR3aa: CASSYRVIEQFF; CDR3nt: TGTGCCAGCAGCTACAGGGTTATTGAGCAGTTCTTC
abundance: -; len: 15; d_gene: TRBD1; j_gene: TRBJ1-3; v_gene: TRBV10-3; CDR3aa: CATGTGGSSGNTIYF; CDR3nt: TGTGCCACTGGAACAGGGGGAAGCTCTGGAAACACCATATATTTT
abundance: -; len: 13; d_gene: -; j_gene: TRBJ1-1; v_gene: TRBV20-1; CDR3aa: CSARDVGFTEAFF; CDR3nt: TGCAGTGCTAGAGATGTGGGCTTCACTGAAGCTTTCTTT
abundance: few; len: 16; d_gene: -; j_gene: TRBJ2-7; v_gene: TRBV23-1; CDR3aa: CASSQADRQESYEQYF; CDR3nt: TGCGCCAGCAGTCAGGCGGATCGGCAGGAATCCTACGAGCAGTACTTC
abundance: -; len: 15; d_gene: TRBD1; j_gene: TRBJ1-5; v_gene: TRBV20-1; CDR3aa: CSASLRQGAGQPQHF; CDR3nt: TGCAGTGCTAGTCTCCGGCAGGGGGCAGGTCAGCCCCAGCATTTT
abundance: -; len: 14; d_gene: -; j_gene: TRBJ2-7; v_gene: TRBV12-3/TRBV12-4; CDR3aa: CASSLGGVVDEQYF; CDR3nt: TGTGCCAGCAGTTTAGGGGGGGTGGTAGATGAGCAGTACTTC
abundance: -; len: 14; d_gene: -; j_gene: TRBJ1-5; v_gene: TRBV6-1; CDR3aa: CASSELIGEMPQHF; CDR3nt: TGTGCCAGCAGTGAATTGATAGGGGAGATGCCCCAGCATTTT
abundance: -; len: 12; d_gene: -; j_gene: TRBJ2-7; v_gene: TRBV20-1; CDR3aa: CSARDWRYEQYF; CDR3nt: TGCAGTGCTAGAGATTGGCGCTACGAGCAGTACTTC
abundance: few; len: 11; d_gene: -; j_gene: TRBJ1-4; v_gene: TRBV12-3/TRBV12-4; CDR3aa: CASSLAGPLFF; CDR3nt: TGTGCCAGCAGTTTAGCAGGACCCCTGTTTTTT
abundance: few; len: 15; d_gene: -; j_gene: TRBJ2-1; v_gene: TRBV7-2; CDR3aa: CASSLGPTEYNEQFF; CDR3nt: TGTGCCAGCAGCTTAGGTCCAACCGAGTACAATGAGCAGTTCTTC
abundance: -; len: 18; d_gene: TRBD2; j_gene: TRBJ2-4; v_gene: TRBV5-1; CDR3aa: CASSPGLADTLAKNIQYF; CDR3nt: TGCGCCAGCAGCCCGGGACTAGCGGACACACTAGCCAAAAACATTCAGTACTTC
abundance: -; len: 14; d_gene: -; j_gene: TRBJ2-3; v_gene: TRBV12-3/TRBV12-4; CDR3aa: CASTLLGGPDTQYF; CDR3nt: TGTGCCAGCACCCTCCTCGGGGGGCCAGATACGCAGTATTTT
abundance: few; len: 14; d_gene: -; j_gene: TRBJ2-7; v_gene: TRBV7-9; CDR3aa: CASSLELLPYEQYF; CDR3nt: TGTGCCAGCAGCTTAGAGCTATTACCCTACGAGCAGTACTTC
abundance: -; len: 14; d_gene: -; j_gene: TRBJ2-3; v_gene: TRBV5-1; CDR3aa: CASSLYTGTDTQYF; CDR3nt: TGCGCCAGCAGCTTGTACACGGGAACAGATACGCAGTATTTT
abundance: many; len: 14; d_gene: TRBD1; j_gene: TRBJ2-5; v_gene: TRBV6-5; CDR3aa: CASSGQGKEETQYF; CDR3nt: TGTGCCAGCAGCGGACAGGGGAAGGAAGAGACCCAGTACTTC
abundance: -; len: 14; d_gene: -; j_gene: TRBJ1-1; v_gene: TRBV7-9; CDR3aa: CASSPRASGTEAFF; CDR3nt: TGTGCCAGCAGCCCCCGTGCGTCAGGGACCGAAGCTTTCTTT
abundance: -; len: 14; d_gene: TRBD1; j_gene: TRBJ2-7; v_gene: TRBV7-3; CDR3aa: CASSFDRGSYEQYF; CDR3nt: TGTGCCAGCAGCTTCGACAGGGGTTCCTACGAGCAGTACTTC
abundance: few; len: 16; d_gene: -; j_gene: TRBJ2-6; v_gene: TRBV7-6; CDR3aa: CASSLAPGFGANVLTF; CDR3nt: TGTGCCAGCAGCTTAGCGCCAGGGTTTGGGGCCAACGTCCTGACTTTC
abundance: -; len: 13; d_gene: -; j_gene: TRBJ2-1; v_gene: TRBV5-5; CDR3aa: CASSSSNGDGQFF; CDR3nt: TGTGCCAGCAGCTCTTCTAACGGTGATGGTCAGTTCTTC
abundance: -; len: 14; d_gene: -; j_gene: TRBJ2-3; v_gene: TRBV20-1; CDR3aa: CSASGTWHGDTQYF; CDR3nt: TGCAGTGCTAGTGGAACGTGGCACGGGGATACGCAGTATTTT
abundance: -; len: 15; d_gene: -; j_gene: TRBJ2-2; v_gene: TRBV14; CDR3aa: CASRQRRSTTGELFF; CDR3nt: TGTGCCAGCAGACAGAGGCGCTCTACCACCGGGGAGCTGTTTTTT
abundance: -; len: 15; d_gene: -; j_gene: TRBJ1-2; v_gene: TRBV15; CDR3aa: CATSRDRGTNYGYTF; CDR3nt: TGTGCCACCAGCAGAGATCGGGGGACTAACTATGGCTACACCTTC
abundance: -; len: 15; d_gene: -; j_gene: TRBJ2-3; v_gene: TRBV27; CDR3aa: CASSLAPASTDTQYF; CDR3nt: TGTGCCAGCAGCCTAGCTCCCGCTAGCACAGATACGCAGTATTTT
abundance: -; len: 15; d_gene: -; j_gene: TRBJ1-3; v_gene: TRBV7-2; CDR3aa: CASSPEAGGGNTIYF; CDR3nt: TGTGCCAGCAGCCCCGAGGCGGGGGGCGGAAACACCATATATTTT
abundance: few; len: 14; d_gene: -; j_gene: TRBJ2-3; v_gene: TRBV29-1; CDR3aa: CSPSEAGSTDTQYF; CDR3nt: TGCAGCCCTTCCGAAGCTGGGTCCACAGATACGCAGTATTTT
abundance: -; len: 15; d_gene: -; j_gene: TRBJ1-2; v_gene: TRBV28; CDR3aa: CASSSPGVGYYGYTF; CDR3nt: TGTGCCAGCAGCTCTCCGGGGGTGGGCTACTATGGCTACACCTTC
abundance: few; len: 16; d_gene: TRBD1; j_gene: TRBJ2-1; v_gene: TRBV6-2/TRBV6-3; CDR3aa: CASSGSTGISYNEQFF; CDR3nt: TGTGCCAGCAGCGGATCGACAGGGATCTCCTACAATGAGCAGTTCTTC
abundance: few; len: 12; d_gene: -; j_gene: TRBJ2-7; v_gene: TRBV20-1; CDR3aa: CSASQGLDEQYF; CDR3nt: TGCAGTGCTAGTCAGGGTCTCGACGAGCAGTACTTC
abundance: -; len: 14; d_gene: -; j_gene: TRBJ1-2; v_gene: TRBV12-3/TRBV12-4; CDR3aa: CASSLPSVGYGYTF; CDR3nt: TGTGCCAGCAGTTTACCCTCCGTAGGGTATGGCTACACCTTC
abundance: few; len: 12; d_gene: -; j_gene: TRBJ2-4; v_gene: TRBV6-5; CDR3aa: CASGRGPGTQYF; CDR3nt: TGTGCCAGCGGTAGGGGTCCCGGGACTCAGTACTTC
abundance: few; len: 20; d_gene: TRBD2; j_gene: TRBJ2-2; v_gene: TRBV3-1; CDR3aa: CASSPPLTSSFGPNTGELFF; CDR3nt: TGTGCCAGCAGCCCACCCTTGACTAGCTCTTTTGGCCCGAACACCGGGGAGCTGTTTTTT